This T cell receptor beta chain was profiled in a study of long-term antiretroviral therapy in people with HIV. An immunoSEQ assay, version v3.0, was performed at survey level. TCRdb keeps only in-frame clones here, not all; method: immunoSEQ multiplex PCR. This sample has about 28,000 clones, with more than 70% found just once. The clonotype comes from a man younger than 30 with HIV. The source was unsorted PBMCs, collected 1.5 years before starting antiretroviral therapy.

The CDR3 DNA is TGTGCCAGCAGCTTCGGGACAGGGGCCTACGAGCAGTACTTC. Translated, it gives CASSFGTGAYEQYF. The genes are TRBV13 and TRBJ2-7; 10 positions agree with TRBD1. CDR3 length: 14 amino acids. V was clipped by 3 bases and J by 2 bases; unmatched bases: 1. The germline V gene encodes CDR1 PRHDT and CDR2 FYEKMQ (reference sequence).